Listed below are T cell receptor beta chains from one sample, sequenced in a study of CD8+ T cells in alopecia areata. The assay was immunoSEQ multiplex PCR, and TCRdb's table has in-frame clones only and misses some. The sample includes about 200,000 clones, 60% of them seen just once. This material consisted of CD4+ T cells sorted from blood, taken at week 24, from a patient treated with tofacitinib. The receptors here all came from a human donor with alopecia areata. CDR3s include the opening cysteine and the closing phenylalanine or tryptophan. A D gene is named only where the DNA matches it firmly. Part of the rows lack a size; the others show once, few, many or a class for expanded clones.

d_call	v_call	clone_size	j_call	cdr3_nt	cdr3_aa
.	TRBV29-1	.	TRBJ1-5	TGCAGCGTTGAAACGGCTCTTGAAGGCCAGCATTTT	CSVETALEGQHF
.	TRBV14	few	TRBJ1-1	TGTGCCAGCAGCCAAGATCTTGTTGGCGAAGCTTTCTTT	CASSQDLVGEAFF
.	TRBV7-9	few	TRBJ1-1	TGTGCCAGCAGCTTGCGAGGGGCCTCTATGAACACTGAAGCTTTCTTT	CASSLRGASMNTEAFF
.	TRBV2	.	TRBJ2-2	TGTGCCAGCAGAGGACTGGGGGACGGGGAGCTGTTTTTT	CASRGLGDGELFF
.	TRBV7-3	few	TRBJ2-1	TGTGCCAGCCCCACGGCCAGTCAAGGGGATGAGCAGTTCTTC	CASPTASQGDEQFF
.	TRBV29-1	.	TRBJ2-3	TGCAGCGTTGTGGACATGACTGGCACAGATACGCAGTATTTT	CSVVDMTGTDTQYF
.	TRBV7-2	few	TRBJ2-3	TGTGCCAGCAGCTTAGGCCCGGGATACACAGATACGCAGTATTTT	CASSLGPGYTDTQYF
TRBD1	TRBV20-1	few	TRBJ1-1	TGCAGTGCCAGGGGGTGGACTGAAGCTTTCTTT	CSARGWTEAFF
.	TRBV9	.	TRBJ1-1	TGTGCCAGCAGCGTAGCTCTGGGTCACACTGAAGCTTTCTTT	CASSVALGHTEAFF
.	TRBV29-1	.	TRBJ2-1	TGCAGCGTTGAGGCCCCCCGCAGGGGCTCCTACAATGAGCAGTTCTTC	CSVEAPRRGSYNEQFF
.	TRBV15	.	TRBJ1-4	TGTGCCACCAGCAGAGATGTATCCAGGCTTGCAACTAATGAAAAACTGTTTTTT	CATSRDVSRLATNEKLFF
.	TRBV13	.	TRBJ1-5	TGTGCCAGCAGCTTTCGAAGCAATCAGCCCCAGCATTTT	CASSFRSNQPQHF
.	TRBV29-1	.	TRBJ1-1	TGCAGCGTCATGGGCATGAACACTGAAGCTTTCTTT	CSVMGMNTEAFF
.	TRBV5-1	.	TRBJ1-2	TGCGCCAGCACCCCGGGATCAGAGGACTATGGCTACACCTTC	CASTPGSEDYGYTF
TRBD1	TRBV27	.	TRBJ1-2	TGTGCCAGTCGAACAGGGGACTATGGCTACACCTTC	CASRTGDYGYTF
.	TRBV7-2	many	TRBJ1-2	TGTGCCAGCAGTCCACCGACGGCAGGGCAATTCTATGGCTACACCTTC	CASSPPTAGQFYGYTF
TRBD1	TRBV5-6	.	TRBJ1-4	TGTGCCAGCAGCACCACCCTACAGGGGGAAAAACTGTTTTTT	CASSTTLQGEKLFF
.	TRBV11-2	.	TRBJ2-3	TGTGCCAGCAGCTTAGACCGAGCGGAGACGCAGTATTTT	CASSLDRAETQYF
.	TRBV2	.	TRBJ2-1	TGTGCCAGCAGTGTGAATGAGCAGTTCTTC	CASSVNEQFF
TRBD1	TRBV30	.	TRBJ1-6	TGTGCCTGGAGACTCCGGGACAGCGATTCACCCCTCCACTTT	CAWRLRDSDSPLHF
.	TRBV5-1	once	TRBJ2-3	TGCGCCAGCAGCTTGCTAGCAGGTGATACGCAGTATTTT	CASSLLAGDTQYF
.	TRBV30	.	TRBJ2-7	TGTGCCTGGAGTGGTTTGAAGGAGCAGTACTTC	CAWSGLKEQYF
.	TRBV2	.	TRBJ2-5	TGTGCCAGCAGACGCGACCCAAATCAAGAGACCCAGTACTTC	CASRRDPNQETQYF
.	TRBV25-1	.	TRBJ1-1	TGTGCCAGCAGTGAAACGGTTCTCCGAAACACTGAAGCTTTCTTT	CASSETVLRNTEAFF
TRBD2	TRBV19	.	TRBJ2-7	TGTGCCAGTAGCCCCCGTGGGATAGCGGGGCTCGAGCAGTACTTC	CASSPRGIAGLEQYF
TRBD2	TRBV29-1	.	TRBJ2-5	TGCAGCGTTGACTGGCTAGCGGGGGGCAAGACCCAGTACTTC	CSVDWLAGGKTQYF
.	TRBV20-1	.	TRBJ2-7	TGCAGTGCCGGGACAAACGAGCAGTACTTC	CSAGTNEQYF
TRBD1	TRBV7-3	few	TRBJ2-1	TGTGCCAGCAGCTTAACGGGTCAGGGGGCGGTCTACAATGAGCAGTTCTTC	CASSLTGQGAVYNEQFF
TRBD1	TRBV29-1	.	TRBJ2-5	TGCAGCGCGTACAGGGGTAGGGAAGAGACCCAGTACTTC	CSAYRGREETQYF
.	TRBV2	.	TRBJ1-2	TGTGCCAGCAGCCCCGACAGCTATGGCTACACCTTC	CASSPDSYGYTF
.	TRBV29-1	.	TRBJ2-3	TGCAGCGTTGCAGGGAACGTCGCAGATACGCAGTATTTT	CSVAGNVADTQYF
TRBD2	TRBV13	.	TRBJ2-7	TGTGCCAGCAGCTTAGGCCTCGGGGGGGTCTCCTACGAGCAGTACTTC	CASSLGLGGVSYEQYF
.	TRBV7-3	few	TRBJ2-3	TGTGCCAGCAGCTCACTACAGGGCCGAGATACGCAGTATTTT	CASSSLQGRDTQYF
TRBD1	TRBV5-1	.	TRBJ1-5	TGCGCCAGCAGCCTTAGACAGGGACAGCCCCAGCATTTT	CASSLRQGQPQHF
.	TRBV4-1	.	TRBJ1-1	TGCGCCAGCAGCCAAGATCTGGGACATCTTACAGTGGCTTTCTTT	CASSQDLGHLTVAFF